A single sample is the source of the 5 T cell receptor beta chains below, sequenced in a study of cytomegalovirus exposure and HLA in healthy donors. The primer mix had 60 Vbeta and 13 Jbeta primers. Assay used: immunoSEQ multiplex PCR; TCRdb lists only in-frame clones, some missing. The sample's table shows around 150,000 clones. Sequencing was performed on PBMCs. The origin of the receptors is a young man in good health and CMV-seronegative.

Comment on this clone: Since the CDR3 does not end with the conserved phenylalanine or tryptophan, this likely comes from a read error. The limits of the CDR3 on the DNA are not certain, so only TCRdb's listed CDR3 is given. The rearrangement links TRBV5-1 to TRBJ1-2; the table's D call, TRBD1, was not checked against the DNA. The CDR3 has 12 amino acids, counting both end residues. Germline CDR1 is SGHRS and CDR2 is YFSETQ. CDR3 residues: CASTDPGQGAVL.

This clone is deemed medium-sized by its frequency. At the DNA level, this CDR3 is encoded by other sequences in the same sample as well. The rearrangement links TRBV5-1 to TRBJ2-5; perhaps TRBD2 as D (5 bases). Trimming shortened V by 9 bases and J by 5 bases, and 11 bases separated the two germline ends. The CDR3 loop spans 11 amino acids. Germline CDR1 SGHRS, CDR2 YFSETQ. For the CDR3, the DNA is TGCGCCACCCGAACGGGGGAGACCCAGTACTTC. Translated, it gives CATRTGETQYF.

V is TRBV14 and J is TRBJ2-1; 9 bases line up with TRBD2. CDR1 SGHDN and CDR2 FVKESK come from the germline V gene. V shed 6 bases and J 2 bases; nucleotides not matched to a gene: 5. CDR3 length: 15 amino acids. Here the CDR3 reads CASRRTSDPYNEQFF. CDR3 coding DNA: TGTGCCAGCAGACGGACTAGCGACCCCTACAATGAGCAGTTCTTC. Complete variable domain (other parts from reference TRBV14 and TRBJ2-1): EAGVTQFPSHSVIEKGQTVTLRCDPISGHDNLYWYRRVMGKEIKFLLHFVKESKQDESGMPNNRFLAERTGGTYSTLKVQPAELEDSGVYFCASRRTSDPYNEQFFGPGTRLTVL.

The rearrangement joins TRBV11-2 to TRBJ2-2, with TRBD2 identical over 8 bases. CDR1 SGHAT and CDR2 FQNNGV come from the germline V gene. The CDR3 is made up of 16 amino acids. Trimming at V came to 4 bases and at J to 5 bases, leaving 9 bases not matched to a gene. The CDR3 DNA reads TGTGCCAGCAGCTCCCTCGGGAGGGCCTGGACCGGGGAGCTGTTTTTT. This codes for CASSSLGRAWTGELFF.

The genes are TRBV4-1 and TRBJ1-5, with D perhaps TRBD1 (6 bases). CDR3 length: 13 amino acids. The V gene's germline CDR1 is MGHRA and CDR2 YSYEKL. Trimming removed 4 bases at V and 5 bases at J, with 9 bases between. The CDR3 DNA sequence: TGCGCCAGCAGCCCAACAGGGTATCAGCCCCAGCATTTT. It codes for CASSPTGYQPQHF.